This T cell receptor (beta chain) emerged from a study of type 1 and type 2 diabetes patients. Study summary: Donors were type 1 diabetes, type 2 diabetes, or nondiabetic controls.

A remark on this clonotype: Its antigen is not identified.

The study's findings and limits: Type 1 diabetes repertoires were significantly less diverse than type 2 diabetes ones. V and J gene usage correlated at roughly 0.97 between type 2 diabetes and control samples.

Amplification started from genomic DNA. Amplification of the beta chain CDR3 used 30 forward and 13 reverse multiplex primers. In TCRdb, the multiplex PCR reads were re-called with MiXCR into one record per CDR3 protein. This table has 280,000 or so distinct CDR3 sequences, approximately 50% appearing once. The TCR comes from a man between 18 and 35 years old with type 2 diabetes. The specimen was peripheral blood mononuclear cells (PBMCs).

CDR3 region: CSVQDGSSYNEQFF. DNA of the CDR3: TGCAGTGTTCAGGACGGCAGCTCCTACAATGAGCAGTTCTTC. The V call is TRBV20-1, the J call TRBJ2-1, with D unresolved. Trimming removed 7 bases from V and 0 bases from J, with 13 bases in between. Germline CDR1 DFQATT, CDR2 SNEGSKA (reference sequence). The CDR3 spans 14 residues.